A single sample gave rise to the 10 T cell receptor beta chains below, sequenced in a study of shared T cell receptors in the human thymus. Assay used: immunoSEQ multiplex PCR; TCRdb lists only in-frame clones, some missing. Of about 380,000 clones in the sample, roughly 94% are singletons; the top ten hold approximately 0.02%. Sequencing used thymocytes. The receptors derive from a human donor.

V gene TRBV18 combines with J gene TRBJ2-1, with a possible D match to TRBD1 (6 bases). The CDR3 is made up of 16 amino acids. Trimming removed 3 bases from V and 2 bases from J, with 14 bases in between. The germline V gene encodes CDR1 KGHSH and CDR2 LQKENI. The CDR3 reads CASSPPDRKAYNEQFF. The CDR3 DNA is TGTGCCAGCTCACCCCCTGACAGGAAAGCCTACAATGAGCAGTTCTTC.

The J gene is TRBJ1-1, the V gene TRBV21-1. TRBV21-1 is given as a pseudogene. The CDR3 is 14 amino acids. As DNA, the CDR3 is TGTGCCAGCATCCTGGGACCGACGAACACTGAAGCTTTCTTT. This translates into CASILGPTNTEAFF.

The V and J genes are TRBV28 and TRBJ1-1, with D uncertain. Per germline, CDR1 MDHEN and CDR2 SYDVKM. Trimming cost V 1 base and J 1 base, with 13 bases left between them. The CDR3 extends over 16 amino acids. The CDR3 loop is CASSLYVGGRNTEAFF. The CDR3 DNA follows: TGTGCCAGCAGTTTATACGTCGGCGGGAGGAACACTGAAGCTTTCTTT.

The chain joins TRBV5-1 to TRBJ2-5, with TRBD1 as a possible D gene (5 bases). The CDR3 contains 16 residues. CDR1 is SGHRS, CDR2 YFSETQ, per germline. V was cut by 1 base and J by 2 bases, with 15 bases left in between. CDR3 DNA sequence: TGCGCCAGCAGCTTGCGCGCCAGGGAAGGTCAAGAGACCCAGTACTTC. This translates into CASSLRAREGQETQYF.

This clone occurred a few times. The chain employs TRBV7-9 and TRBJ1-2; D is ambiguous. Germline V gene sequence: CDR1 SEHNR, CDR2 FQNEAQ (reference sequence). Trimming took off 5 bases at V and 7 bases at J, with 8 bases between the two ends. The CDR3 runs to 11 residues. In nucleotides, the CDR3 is TGTGCCAGCAGCGTGGAGGGTGGCTACACCTTC. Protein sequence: CASSVEGGYTF.

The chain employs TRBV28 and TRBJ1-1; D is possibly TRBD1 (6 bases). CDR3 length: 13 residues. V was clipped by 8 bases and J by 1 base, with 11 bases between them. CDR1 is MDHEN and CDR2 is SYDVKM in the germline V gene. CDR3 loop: CASVVTGNTEAFF. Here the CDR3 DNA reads TGTGCCAGCGTTGTGACAGGGAACACTGAAGCTTTCTTT.

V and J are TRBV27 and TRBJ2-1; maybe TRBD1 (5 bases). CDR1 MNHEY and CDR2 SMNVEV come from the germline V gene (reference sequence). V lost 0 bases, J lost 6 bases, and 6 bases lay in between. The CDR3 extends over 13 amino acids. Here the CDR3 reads CASSLSTGNEQFF. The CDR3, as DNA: TGTGCCAGCAGTTTATCCACAGGCAATGAGCAGTTCTTC.

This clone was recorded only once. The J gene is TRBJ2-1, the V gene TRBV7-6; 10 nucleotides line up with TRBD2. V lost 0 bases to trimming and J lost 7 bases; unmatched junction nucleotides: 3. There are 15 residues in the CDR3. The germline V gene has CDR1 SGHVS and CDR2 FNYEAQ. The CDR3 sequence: CASSLALAGFNEQFF. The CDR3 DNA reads TGTGCCAGCAGCTTAGCACTAGCGGGGTTTAATGAGCAGTTCTTC.

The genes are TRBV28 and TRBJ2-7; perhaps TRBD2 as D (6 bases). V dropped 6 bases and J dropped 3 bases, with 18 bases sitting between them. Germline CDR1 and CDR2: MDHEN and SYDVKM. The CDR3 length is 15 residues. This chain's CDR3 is CASRPARDLYYEQYF. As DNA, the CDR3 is TGTGCCAGCAGACCTGCCCGGGACTTGTACTACGAGCAGTACTTC. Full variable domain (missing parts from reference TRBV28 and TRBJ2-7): DVKVTQSSRYLVKRTGEKVFLECVQDMDHENMFWYRQDPGLGLRLIYFSYDVKMKEKGDIPEGYSVSREKKERFSLILESASTNQTSMYLCASRPARDLYYEQYFGPGTRLTVT.

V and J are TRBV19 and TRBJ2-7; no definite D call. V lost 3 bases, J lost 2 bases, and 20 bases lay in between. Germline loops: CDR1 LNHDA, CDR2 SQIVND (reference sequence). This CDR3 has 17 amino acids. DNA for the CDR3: TGTGCCAGTAGTATTAGGGATCGCCCCAAAGGGCCCTACGAGCAGTACTTC. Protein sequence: CASSIRDRPKGPYEQYF.